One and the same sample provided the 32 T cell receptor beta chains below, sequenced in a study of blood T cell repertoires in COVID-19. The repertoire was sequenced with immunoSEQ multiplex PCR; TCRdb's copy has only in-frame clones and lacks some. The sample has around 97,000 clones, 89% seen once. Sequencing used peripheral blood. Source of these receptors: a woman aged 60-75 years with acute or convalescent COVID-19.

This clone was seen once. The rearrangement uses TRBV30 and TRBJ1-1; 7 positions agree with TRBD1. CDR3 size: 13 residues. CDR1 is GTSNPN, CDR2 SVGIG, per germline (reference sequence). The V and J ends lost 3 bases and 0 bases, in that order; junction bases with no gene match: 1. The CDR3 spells CAWRGQMNTEAFF. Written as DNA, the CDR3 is TGTGCCTGGAGGGGACAGATGAACACTGAAGCTTTCTTT.

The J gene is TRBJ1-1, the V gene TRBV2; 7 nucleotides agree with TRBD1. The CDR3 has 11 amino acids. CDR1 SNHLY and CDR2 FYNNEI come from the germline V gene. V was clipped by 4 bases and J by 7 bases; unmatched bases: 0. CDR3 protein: CASSGDSEAFF. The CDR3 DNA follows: TGTGCCAGCAGTGGGGACAGTGAAGCTTTCTTT.

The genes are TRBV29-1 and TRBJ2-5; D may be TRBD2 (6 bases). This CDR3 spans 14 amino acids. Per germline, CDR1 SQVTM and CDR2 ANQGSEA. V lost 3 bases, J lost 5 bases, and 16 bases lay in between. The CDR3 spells CSVEGGEARETQYF. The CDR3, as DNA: TGCAGCGTTGAGGGCGGGGAGGCACGGGAGACCCAGTACTTC.

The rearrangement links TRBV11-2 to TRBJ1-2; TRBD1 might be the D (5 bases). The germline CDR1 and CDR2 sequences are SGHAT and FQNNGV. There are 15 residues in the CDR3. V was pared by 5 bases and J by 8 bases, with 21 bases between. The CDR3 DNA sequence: TGTGCCAGCAGCATTGCCCAGGGCCCTAACTCGGGCTACACCTTC. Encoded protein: CASSIAQGPNSGYTF.

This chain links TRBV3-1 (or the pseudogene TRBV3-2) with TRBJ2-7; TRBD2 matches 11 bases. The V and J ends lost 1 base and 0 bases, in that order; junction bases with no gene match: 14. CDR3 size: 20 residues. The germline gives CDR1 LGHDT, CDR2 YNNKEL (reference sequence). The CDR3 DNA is TGTGCCAGCAGCCAAGGACGCCACAGGAGAACTAGCGGGAGCTCCTACGAGCAGTACTTC. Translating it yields CASSQGRHRRTSGSSYEQYF.

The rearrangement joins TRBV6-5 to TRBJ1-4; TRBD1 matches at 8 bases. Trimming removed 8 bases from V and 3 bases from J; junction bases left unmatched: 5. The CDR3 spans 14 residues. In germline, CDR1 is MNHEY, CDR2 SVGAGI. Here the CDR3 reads CASSRTGPNEKLFF. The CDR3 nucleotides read TGTGCCAGCTCCCGGACAGGGCCTAATGAAAAACTGTTTTTT.

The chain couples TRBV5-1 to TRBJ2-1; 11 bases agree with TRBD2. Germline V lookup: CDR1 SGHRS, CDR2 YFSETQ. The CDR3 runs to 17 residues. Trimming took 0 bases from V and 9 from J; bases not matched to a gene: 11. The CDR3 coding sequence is TGCGCCAGCAGCTTGGCGTCAACTAGCGGGAGTGGTAGTGAGCAGTTCTTC. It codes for CASSLASTSGSGSEQFF. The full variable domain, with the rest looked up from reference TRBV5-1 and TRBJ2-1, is KAGVTQTPRYLIKTRGQQVTLSCSPISGHRSVSWYQQTPGQGLQFLFEYFSETQRNKGNFPGRFSGRQFSNSRSEMNVSTLELGDSALYLCASSLASTSGSGSEQFFGPGTRLTVL.

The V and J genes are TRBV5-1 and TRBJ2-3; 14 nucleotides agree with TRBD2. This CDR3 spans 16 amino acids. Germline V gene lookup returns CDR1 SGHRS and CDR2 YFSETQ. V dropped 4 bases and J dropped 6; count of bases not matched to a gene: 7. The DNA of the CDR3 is TGCGCCAGCAGCCCGGGACTAGCGGGAGTAGTCGATACGCAGTATTTT. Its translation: CASSPGLAGVVDTQYF.

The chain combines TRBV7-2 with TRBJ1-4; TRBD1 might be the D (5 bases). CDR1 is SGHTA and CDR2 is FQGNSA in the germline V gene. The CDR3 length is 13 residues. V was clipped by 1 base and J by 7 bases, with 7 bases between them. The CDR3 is CASSLGTSEKLFF. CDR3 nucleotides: TGTGCCAGCAGCTTAGGGACAAGTGAAAAACTGTTTTTT.

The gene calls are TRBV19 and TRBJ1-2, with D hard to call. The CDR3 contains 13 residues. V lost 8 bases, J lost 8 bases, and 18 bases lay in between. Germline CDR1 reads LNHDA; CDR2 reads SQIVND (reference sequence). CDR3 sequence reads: CASQTPEGKGYTF. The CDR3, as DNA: TGTGCCAGTCAGACCCCCGAGGGCAAGGGCTACACCTTC. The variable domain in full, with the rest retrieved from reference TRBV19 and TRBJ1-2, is DGGITQSPKYLFRKEGQNVTLSCEQNLNHDAMYWYRQDPGQGLRLIYYSQIVNDFQKGDIAEGYSVSREKKESFPLTVTSAQKNPTAFYLCASQTPEGKGYTFGSGTRLTVV.

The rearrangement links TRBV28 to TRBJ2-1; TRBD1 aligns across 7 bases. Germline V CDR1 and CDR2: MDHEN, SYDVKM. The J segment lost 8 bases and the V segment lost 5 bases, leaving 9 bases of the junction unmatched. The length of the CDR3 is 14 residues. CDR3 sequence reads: CASSTTTGKHEQFF. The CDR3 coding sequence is TGTGCCAGCAGTACCACGACAGGGAAGCATGAGCAGTTCTTC. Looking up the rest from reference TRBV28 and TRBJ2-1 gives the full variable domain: DVKVTQSSRYLVKRTGEKVFLECVQDMDHENMFWYRQDPGLGLRLIYFSYDVKMKEKGDIPEGYSVSREKKERFSLILESASTNQTSMYLCASSTTTGKHEQFFGPGTRLTVL.

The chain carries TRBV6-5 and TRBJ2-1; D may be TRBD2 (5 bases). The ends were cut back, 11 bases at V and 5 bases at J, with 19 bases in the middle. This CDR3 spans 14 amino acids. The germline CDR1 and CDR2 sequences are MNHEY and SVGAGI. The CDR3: CASLLPGLHNEQFF. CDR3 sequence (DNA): TGTGCCTCTCTTTTACCCGGACTCCACAATGAGCAGTTCTTC.

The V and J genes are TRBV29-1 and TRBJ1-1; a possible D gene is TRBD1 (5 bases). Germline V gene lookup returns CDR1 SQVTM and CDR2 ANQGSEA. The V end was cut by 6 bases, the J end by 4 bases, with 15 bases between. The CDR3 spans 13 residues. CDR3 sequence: CSVTEKARTEAFF. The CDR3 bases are TGCAGCGTGACAGAAAAGGCGCGCACTGAAGCTTTCTTT. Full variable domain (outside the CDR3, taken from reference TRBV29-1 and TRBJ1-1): SAVISQKPSRDICQRGTSLTIQCQVDSQVTMMFWYRQQPGQSLTLIATANQGSEATYESGFVIDKFPISRPNLTFSTLTVSNMSPEDSSIYLCSVTEKARTEAFFGQGTRLTVV.

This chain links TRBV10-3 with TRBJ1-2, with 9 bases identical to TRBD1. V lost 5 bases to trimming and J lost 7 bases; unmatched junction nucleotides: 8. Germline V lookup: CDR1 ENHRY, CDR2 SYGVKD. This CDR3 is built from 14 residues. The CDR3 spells CAISLQGAASGYTF. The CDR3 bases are TGTGCCATCAGTCTACAGGGGGCTGCGAGTGGCTACACCTTC.

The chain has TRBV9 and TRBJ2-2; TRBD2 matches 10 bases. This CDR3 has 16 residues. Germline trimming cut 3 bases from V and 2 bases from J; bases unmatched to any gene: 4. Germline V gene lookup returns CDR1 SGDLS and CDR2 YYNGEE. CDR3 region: CASSGLAGANTGELFF. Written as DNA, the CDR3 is TGTGCCAGCAGCGGTCTAGCGGGGGCCAACACCGGGGAGCTGTTTTTT.

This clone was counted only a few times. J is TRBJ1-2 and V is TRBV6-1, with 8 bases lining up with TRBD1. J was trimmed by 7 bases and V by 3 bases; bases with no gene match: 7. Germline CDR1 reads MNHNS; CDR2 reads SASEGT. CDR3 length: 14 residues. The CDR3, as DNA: TGTGCCAGCAGTGAGGGAGCGGACAGGGCTGGCTACACCTTC. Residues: CASSEGADRAGYTF.

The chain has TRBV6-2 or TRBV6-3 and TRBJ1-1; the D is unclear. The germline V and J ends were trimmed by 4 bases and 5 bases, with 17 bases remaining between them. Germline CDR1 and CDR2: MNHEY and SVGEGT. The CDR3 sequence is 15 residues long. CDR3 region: CASSFTTNPLTEAFF. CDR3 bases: TGTGCCAGCAGTTTCACGACAAACCCCCTGACTGAAGCTTTCTTT.

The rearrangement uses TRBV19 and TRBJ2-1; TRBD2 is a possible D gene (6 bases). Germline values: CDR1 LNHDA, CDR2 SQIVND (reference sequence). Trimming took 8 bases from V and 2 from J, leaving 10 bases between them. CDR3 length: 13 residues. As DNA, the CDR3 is TGTGCCAGTCGGGACTCCGCCTACAATGAGCAGTTCTTC. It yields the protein CASRDSAYNEQFF.

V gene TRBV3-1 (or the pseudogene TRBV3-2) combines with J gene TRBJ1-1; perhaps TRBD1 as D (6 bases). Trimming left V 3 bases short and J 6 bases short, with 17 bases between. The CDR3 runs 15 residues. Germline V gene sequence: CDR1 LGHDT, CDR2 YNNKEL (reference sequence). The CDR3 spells CASSQGLDRWPEAFF. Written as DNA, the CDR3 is TGTGCCAGCAGCCAGGGCTTAGACAGGTGGCCTGAAGCTTTCTTT.

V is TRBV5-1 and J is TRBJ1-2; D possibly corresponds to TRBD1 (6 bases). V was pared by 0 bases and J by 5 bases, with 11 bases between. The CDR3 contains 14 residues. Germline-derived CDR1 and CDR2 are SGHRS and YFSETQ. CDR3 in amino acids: CASSLGGQTYGYTF. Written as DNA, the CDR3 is TGCGCCAGCAGCTTGGGTGGACAGACTTATGGCTACACCTTC.

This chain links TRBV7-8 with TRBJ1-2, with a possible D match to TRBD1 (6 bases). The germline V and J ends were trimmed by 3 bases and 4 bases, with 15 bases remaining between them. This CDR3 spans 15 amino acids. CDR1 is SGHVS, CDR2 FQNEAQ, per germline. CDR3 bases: TGTGCCAGCAGCTTCGATACCCGGACAGTCTATGGCTACACCTTC. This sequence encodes CASSFDTRTVYGYTF.

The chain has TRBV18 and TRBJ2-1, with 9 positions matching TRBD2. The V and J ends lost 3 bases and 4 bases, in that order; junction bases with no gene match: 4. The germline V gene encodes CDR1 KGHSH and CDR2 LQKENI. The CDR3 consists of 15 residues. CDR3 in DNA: TGTGCCAGCTCACCGACTAGCGGAGCTTACAATGAGCAGTTCTTC. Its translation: CASSPTSGAYNEQFF.

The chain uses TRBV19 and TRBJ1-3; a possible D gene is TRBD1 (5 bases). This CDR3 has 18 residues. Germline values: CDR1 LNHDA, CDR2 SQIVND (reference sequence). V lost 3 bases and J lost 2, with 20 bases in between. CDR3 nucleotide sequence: TGTGCCAGTAGTATGGGGGAGGGACGCCCGGGAGCTGGAAACACCATATATTTT. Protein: CASSMGEGRPGAGNTIYF.

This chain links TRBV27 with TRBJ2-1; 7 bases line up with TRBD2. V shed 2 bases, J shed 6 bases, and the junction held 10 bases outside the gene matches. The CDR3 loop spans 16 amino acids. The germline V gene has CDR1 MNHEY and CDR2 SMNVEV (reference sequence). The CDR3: CASSLGRGRSLNEQFF. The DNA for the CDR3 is TGTGCCAGCAGTTTAGGGCGCGGGAGAAGCCTCAATGAGCAGTTCTTC.

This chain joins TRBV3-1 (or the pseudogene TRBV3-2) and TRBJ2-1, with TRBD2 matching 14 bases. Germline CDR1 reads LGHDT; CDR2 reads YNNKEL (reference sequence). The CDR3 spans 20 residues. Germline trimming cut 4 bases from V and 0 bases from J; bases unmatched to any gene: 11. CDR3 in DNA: TGTGCCAGCAGCCGGACGGGACTAGCGGGAGTCGCCTCCTCCTACAATGAGCAGTTCTTC. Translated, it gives CASSRTGLAGVASSYNEQFF.

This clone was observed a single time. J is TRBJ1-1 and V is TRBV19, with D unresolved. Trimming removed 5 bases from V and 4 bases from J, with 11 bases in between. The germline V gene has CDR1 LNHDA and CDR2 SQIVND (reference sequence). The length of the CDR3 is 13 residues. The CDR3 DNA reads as TGTGCCAGTAGTTCCCAAGGGAGCACTGAAGCTTTCTTT. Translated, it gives CASSSQGSTEAFF.

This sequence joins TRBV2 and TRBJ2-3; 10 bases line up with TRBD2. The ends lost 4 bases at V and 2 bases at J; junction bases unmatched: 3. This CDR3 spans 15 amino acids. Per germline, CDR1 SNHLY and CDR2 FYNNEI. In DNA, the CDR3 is TGTGCCAGCAGTGGAGCGGGAGGGAACACAGATACGCAGTATTTT. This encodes CASSGAGGNTDTQYF.

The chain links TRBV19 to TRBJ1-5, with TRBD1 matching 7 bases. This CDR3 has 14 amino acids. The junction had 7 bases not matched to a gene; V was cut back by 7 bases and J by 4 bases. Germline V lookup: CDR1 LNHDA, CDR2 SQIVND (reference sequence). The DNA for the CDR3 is TGTGCCAGTACCCTACAGGGGATGAATCAGCCCCAGCATTTT. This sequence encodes CASTLQGMNQPQHF.

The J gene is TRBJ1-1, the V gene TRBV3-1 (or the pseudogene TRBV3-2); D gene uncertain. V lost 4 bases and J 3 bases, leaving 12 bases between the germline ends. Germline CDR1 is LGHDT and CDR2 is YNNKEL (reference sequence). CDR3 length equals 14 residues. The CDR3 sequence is CASSLWSGDTEAFF. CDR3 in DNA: TGTGCCAGCAGCCTCTGGAGCGGGGACACTGAAGCTTTCTTT.

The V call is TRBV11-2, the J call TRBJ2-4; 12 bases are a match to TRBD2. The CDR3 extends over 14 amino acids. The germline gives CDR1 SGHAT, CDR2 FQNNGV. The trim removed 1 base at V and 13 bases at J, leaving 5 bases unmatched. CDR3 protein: CASSLGTSGNPQYF. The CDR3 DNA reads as TGTGCCAGCAGCTTAGGGACTAGCGGGAATCCACAGTACTTC.

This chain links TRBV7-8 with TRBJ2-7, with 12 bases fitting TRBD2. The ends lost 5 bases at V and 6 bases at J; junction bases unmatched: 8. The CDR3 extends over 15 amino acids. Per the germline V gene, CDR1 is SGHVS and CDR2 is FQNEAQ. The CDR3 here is CASSPQTSGSSEQYV. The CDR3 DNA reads TGTGCCAGCAGCCCTCAGACTAGCGGGAGCTCCGAGCAGTACGTC.

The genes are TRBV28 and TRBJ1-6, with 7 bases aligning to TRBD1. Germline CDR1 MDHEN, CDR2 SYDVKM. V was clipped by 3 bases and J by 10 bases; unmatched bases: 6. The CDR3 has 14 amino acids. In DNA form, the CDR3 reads TGTGCCAGCAGTTTCTACAGGGGTAGCTCACCCCTCCACTTT. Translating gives CASSFYRGSSPLHF. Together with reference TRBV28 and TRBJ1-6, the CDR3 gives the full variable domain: DVKVTQSSRYLVKRTGEKVFLECVQDMDHENMFWYRQDPGLGLRLIYFSYDVKMKEKGDIPEGYSVSREKKERFSLILESASTNQTSMYLCASSFYRGSSPLHFGNGTRLTVT.